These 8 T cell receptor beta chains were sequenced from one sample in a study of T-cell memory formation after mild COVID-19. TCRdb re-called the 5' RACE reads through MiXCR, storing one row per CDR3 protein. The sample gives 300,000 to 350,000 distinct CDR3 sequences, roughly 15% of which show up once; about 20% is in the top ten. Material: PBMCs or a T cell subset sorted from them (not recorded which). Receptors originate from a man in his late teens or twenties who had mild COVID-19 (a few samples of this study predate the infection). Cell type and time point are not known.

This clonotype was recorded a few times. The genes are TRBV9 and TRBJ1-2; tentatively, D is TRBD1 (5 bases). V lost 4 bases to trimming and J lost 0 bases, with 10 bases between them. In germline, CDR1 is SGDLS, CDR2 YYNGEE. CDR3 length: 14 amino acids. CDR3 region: CASSSGGSNYGYTF. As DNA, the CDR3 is TGTGCCAGCAGCTCGGGGGGGTCTAACTATGGCTACACCTTC.

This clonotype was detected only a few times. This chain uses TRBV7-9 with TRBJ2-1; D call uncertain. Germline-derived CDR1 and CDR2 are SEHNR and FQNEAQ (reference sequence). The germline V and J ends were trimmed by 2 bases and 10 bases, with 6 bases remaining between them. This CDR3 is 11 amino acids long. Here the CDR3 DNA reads TGTGCCAGCAGCTTACCGAGCGAGCAGTTCTTC. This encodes CASSLPSEQFF.

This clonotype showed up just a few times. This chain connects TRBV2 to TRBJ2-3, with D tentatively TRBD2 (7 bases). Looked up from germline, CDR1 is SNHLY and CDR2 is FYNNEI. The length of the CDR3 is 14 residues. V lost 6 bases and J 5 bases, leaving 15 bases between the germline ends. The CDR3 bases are TGTGCCAGCAGAATTCGGGGGGCCGAAGATACGCAGTATTTT. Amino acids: CASRIRGAEDTQYF.

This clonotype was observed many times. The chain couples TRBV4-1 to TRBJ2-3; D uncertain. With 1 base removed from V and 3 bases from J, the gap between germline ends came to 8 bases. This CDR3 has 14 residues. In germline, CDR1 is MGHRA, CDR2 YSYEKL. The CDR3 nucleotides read TGCGCCAGCAGCCAAGTCCCACGGACAGATACGCAGTATTTT. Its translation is CASSQVPRTDTQYF.

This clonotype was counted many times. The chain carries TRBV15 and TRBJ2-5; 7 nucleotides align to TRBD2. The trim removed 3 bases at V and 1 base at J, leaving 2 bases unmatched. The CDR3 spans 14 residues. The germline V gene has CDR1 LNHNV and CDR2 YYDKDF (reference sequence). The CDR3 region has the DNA TGTGCCACCAGCAGGGGAGGGGCCCAAGAGACCCAGTACTTC. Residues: CATSRGGAQETQYF.

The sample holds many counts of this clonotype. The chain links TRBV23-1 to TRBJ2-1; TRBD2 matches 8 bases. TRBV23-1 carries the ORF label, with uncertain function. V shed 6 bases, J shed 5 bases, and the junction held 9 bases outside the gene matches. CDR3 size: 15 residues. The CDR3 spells CASSPSGGEDNEQFF. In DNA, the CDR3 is TGCGCCAGCAGCCCGAGCGGGGGTGAGGACAATGAGCAGTTCTTC.

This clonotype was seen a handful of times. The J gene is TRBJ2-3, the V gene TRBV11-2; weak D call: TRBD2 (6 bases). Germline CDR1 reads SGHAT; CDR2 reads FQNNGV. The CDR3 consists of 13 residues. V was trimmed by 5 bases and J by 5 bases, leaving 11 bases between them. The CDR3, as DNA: TGTGCCAGCAGCATGTCGGGACTAGATACGCAGTATTTT. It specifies CASSMSGLDTQYF.

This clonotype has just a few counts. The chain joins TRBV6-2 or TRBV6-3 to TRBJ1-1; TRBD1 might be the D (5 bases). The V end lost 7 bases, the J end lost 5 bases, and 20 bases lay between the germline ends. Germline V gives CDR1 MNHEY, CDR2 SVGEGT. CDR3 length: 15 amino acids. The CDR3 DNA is TGTGCCAGCACCGGGACGGACTATTTGTGGACTGAAGCTTTCTTT. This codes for CASTGTDYLWTEAFF.